The present TCR beta chain was sequenced within a study of OX40 agonist ivuxolimab in advanced cancers. General study findings and limits: Among expanded peripheral T cells, antigen specificity went undetermined.

The assay was immunoSEQ multiplex PCR, and TCRdb's table has in-frame clones only and misses some. In the table there are 100,000 to 150,000 clones, just under 95% of which are singletons. On this clone: Its antigen remains unknown.

CDR3 length equals 14 residues. Germline assignment: CDR1 SGHTA and CDR2 FQGNSA. Deletions cut 4 bases from V and 2 bases from J, with 12 bases between. The source of this sequence is an adult with an advanced solid tumor such as melanoma, head and neck, liver or kidney cancer. J is TRBJ2-7 and V is TRBV7-2; D is possibly TRBD2 (5 bases). Sample: CD4+ or CD8+ T cells sorted from blood, taken in a trial of the OX40 agonist ivuxolimab. The CDR3 sequence is CASSSVAGPYEQYF. CDR3 in DNA: TGTGCCAGCAGCTCTGTTGCGGGCCCCTACGAGCAGTACTTC.